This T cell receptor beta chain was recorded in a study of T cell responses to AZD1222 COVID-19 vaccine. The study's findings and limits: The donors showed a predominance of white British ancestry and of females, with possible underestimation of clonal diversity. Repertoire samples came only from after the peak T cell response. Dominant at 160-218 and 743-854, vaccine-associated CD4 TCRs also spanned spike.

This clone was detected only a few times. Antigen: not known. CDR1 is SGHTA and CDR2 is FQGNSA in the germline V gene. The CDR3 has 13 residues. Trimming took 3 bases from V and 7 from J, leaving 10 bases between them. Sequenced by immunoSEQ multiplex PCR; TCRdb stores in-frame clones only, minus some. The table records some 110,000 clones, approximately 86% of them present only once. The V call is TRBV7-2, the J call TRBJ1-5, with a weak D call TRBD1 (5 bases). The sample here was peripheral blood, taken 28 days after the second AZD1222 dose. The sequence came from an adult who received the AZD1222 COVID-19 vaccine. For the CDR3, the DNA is TGTGCCAGCAGCTTGCAGGGTGGGCAGCCCCAGCATTTT. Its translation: CASSLQGGQPQHF.